This T cell receptor beta chain was sequenced during a study of T cell changes during pregnancy in multiple sclerosis. Profiled with immunoSEQ multiplex PCR; TCRdb holds only in-frame clones, not every one. The data show around 40,000 clones, with 90% seen just once and less than 0.4% held by the top ten. The sequencing here drew on CD4+ T cells from peripheral blood mononuclear cells, taken in the second trimester of pregnancy. This receptor was obtained from a female donor with multiple sclerosis, enrolled in a pregnancy study.

CDR3 sequence reads: CASSLDPNSGANVLTF. The CDR3 DNA sequence: TGTGCCAGCAGCTTGGACCCTAACTCTGGGGCCAACGTCCTGACTTTC. This chain joins TRBV5-6 and TRBJ2-6; no clear D. The CDR3 consists of 16 residues. Germline assignment: CDR1 SGHDT and CDR2 YYEEEE. Between the trimmed V and J ends, which lost 0 bases and 0 bases, there was a span of 7 bases.